These 32 T cell receptor beta chains were sequenced from one sample in a study of cytomegalovirus exposure and HLA in healthy donors. Primers for the PCR totalled 60 Vbeta and 13 Jbeta. The data were produced by immunoSEQ multiplex PCR, yet TCRdb's version contains in-frame clones alone and is incomplete. The repertoire holds some 180,000 clones, with roughly 70% as singletons. Sequenced sample: PBMCs. The receptors were gathered from a male donor in good health and CMV-seronegative.

J is TRBJ2-2 and V is TRBV9; 10 bases agree with TRBD2. The trim removed 0 bases at V and 0 bases at J, leaving 11 bases unmatched. The CDR3 is 20 amino acids. Germline CDR1 and CDR2: SGDLS and YYNGEE. The CDR3 nucleotides read TGTGCCAGCAGCGTAGGGCTAGCGGGGGCCGTTGTCTCGAACACCGGGGAGCTGTTTTTT. Translated, it gives CASSVGLAGAVVSNTGELFF.

This sequence joins TRBV9 and TRBJ2-2; D possibly corresponds to TRBD2 (5 bases). Per germline, CDR1 SGDLS and CDR2 YYNGEE. The CDR3 is 16 amino acids. Trimming stripped 0 bases from V and 2 bases from J, with 11 bases between. The CDR3 nucleotides are TGTGCCAGCAGCGTAGCCCCGGGGATTAACACCGGGGAGCTGTTTTTT. Translated, it gives CASSVAPGINTGELFF. Using reference TRBV9 and TRBJ2-2 for the parts outside the CDR3, the full variable domain is DSGVTQTPKHLITATGQRVTLRCSPRSGDLSVYWYQQSLDQGLQFLIQYYNGEERAKGNILERFSAQQFPDLHSELNLSSLELGDSALYFCASSVAPGINTGELFFGEGSRLTVL.

This chain links TRBV7-2 with TRBJ2-1; 14 bases map to TRBD2. After removal of 3 bases from V and 0 bases from J, the junction contained 7 bases not matched to a gene. Per germline, CDR1 SGHTA and CDR2 FQGNSA. The CDR3 consists of 19 residues. The CDR3 coding sequence is TGTGCCAGCAGCTTTCCGGGACTAGCGGGAGCGGACTCCTACAATGAGCAGTTCTTC. Translating gives CASSFPGLAGADSYNEQFF.

This chain links TRBV29-1 with TRBJ1-1; D uncertain. Germline V gene data show CDR1 as SQVTM and CDR2 as ANQGSEA. Trimming shortened V by 5 bases and J by 0 bases, and 13 bases separated the two germline ends. This CDR3 spans 14 amino acids. The CDR3 region is CSVSGSHMNTEAFF. The CDR3, as DNA: TGCAGCGTTTCGGGATCCCACATGAACACTGAAGCTTTCTTT. The full variable domain, completed using reference TRBV29-1 and TRBJ1-1, is SAVISQKPSRDICQRGTSLTIQCQVDSQVTMMFWYRQQPGQSLTLIATANQGSEATYESGFVIDKFPISRPNLTFSTLTVSNMSPEDSSIYLCSVSGSHMNTEAFFGQGTRLTVV.

The chain recombines TRBV28 with TRBJ1-5; 7 bases map to TRBD1. The trim removed 8 bases at V and 3 bases at J, leaving 10 bases unmatched. CDR3 length: 15 residues. Germline CDR1 and CDR2: MDHEN and SYDVKM. CDR3 DNA: TGTGCCAGCCTCATGGACAGGACCTCCAATCAGCCCCAGCATTTT. Translating gives CASLMDRTSNQPQHF.

The sample holds a few counts of this clone. The chain is built from TRBV6-5 and TRBJ2-7; TRBD2 is a possible D gene (6 bases). CDR1 is MNHEY and CDR2 is SVGAGI in the germline V gene. Trimming pared 6 bases from V and 6 bases from J, leaving 18 bases between. The CDR3 contains 14 residues. The CDR3 sequence: CASSFGGVLGEQYF. CDR3 DNA sequence: TGTGCCAGCAGCTTCGGAGGGGTTCTAGGCGAGCAGTACTTC.

V is TRBV27 and J is TRBJ2-2; the D is unclear. The CDR3 is 13 amino acids. The germline gives CDR1 MNHEY, CDR2 SMNVEV (reference sequence). Between the trimmed V and J ends, which lost 3 bases and 6 bases, there was a span of 8 bases. The CDR3 DNA is TGTGCCAGCAGTTTTACTTCTCCCGGGGAGCTGTTTTTT. Translation gives CASSFTSPGELFF.

The chain employs TRBV6-5 and TRBJ2-1, with 13 bases matching TRBD2. The CDR3 is made up of 16 amino acids. V was clipped by 0 bases and J by 4 bases; unmatched bases: 0. Per the germline V gene, CDR1 is MNHEY and CDR2 is SVGAGI. DNA for the CDR3: TGTGCCAGCAGTTACTCGACTAGCGGGAGGTACAATGAGCAGTTCTTC. Encoded protein: CASSYSTSGRYNEQFF.

V gene TRBV29-1 combines with J gene TRBJ2-1, with TRBD2 matching 10 bases. Germline V gene lookup returns CDR1 SQVTM and CDR2 ANQGSEA. The length of the CDR3 is 16 residues. After removal of 1 base from V and 9 bases from J, the junction contained 12 bases not matched to a gene. The CDR3 DNA sequence: TGCAGCGTTGAAGGGTCTTCAGCGGGAGGGCCAGGTGAGCAGTTCTTC. Translated: CSVEGSSAGGPGEQFF.

This chain joins TRBV12-5 and TRBJ2-3, with TRBD2 identical over 11 bases. Trimming at V came to 7 bases and at J to 0 bases, leaving 15 bases not matched to a gene. CDR3 length: 19 amino acids. In germline, CDR1 is LGHNT, CDR2 FRNRAP. The CDR3: CASAQGGTSGYSSTDTQYF. The CDR3 nucleotides read TGTGCTAGTGCCCAAGGCGGGACTAGCGGATACTCTAGCACAGATACGCAGTATTTT.

This clone was found a few times. This chain links TRBV28 with TRBJ1-5; D unclear. V lost 1 base and J 2 bases, leaving 9 bases between the germline ends. This CDR3 has 15 amino acids. CDR1 MDHEN and CDR2 SYDVKM come from the germline V gene. The CDR3 region has the DNA TGTGCCAGCAGTTTATTGGGTCGGGGCAATCAGCCCCAGCATTTT. Encoded protein: CASSLLGRGNQPQHF. The full variable domain, with the rest looked up from reference TRBV28 and TRBJ1-5, is DVKVTQSSRYLVKRTGEKVFLECVQDMDHENMFWYRQDPGLGLRLIYFSYDVKMKEKGDIPEGYSVSREKKERFSLILESASTNQTSMYLCASSLLGRGNQPQHFGDGTRLSIL.

The CDR3 region has the DNA TGTGCCAGCAGCTTCCTAAGGGGGCTTGAAGCTTTCTTT. Translation: CASSFLRGLEAFF. This chain joins TRBV5-5 and TRBJ1-1; TRBD1 matches 7 bases. With 2 bases clipped from V and 7 bases from J, the junction kept 5 bases outside the gene matches. Germline V CDR1 and CDR2: SGHKS, YYEKEE (reference sequence). The CDR3 runs 13 residues. Combining the CDR3 with reference TRBV5-5 and TRBJ1-1 gives the whole variable domain DAGVTQSPTHLIKTRGQQVTLRCSPISGHKSVSWYQQVLGQGPQFIFQYYEKEERGRGNFPDRFSARQFPNYSSELNVNALLLGDSALYLCASSFLRGLEAFFGQGTRLTVV.

The V call is TRBV6-1, the J call TRBJ1-2; tentative D call: TRBD1 (6 bases). Germline V gives CDR1 MNHNS, CDR2 SASEGT. The CDR3 length is 15 residues. Trimming left V 2 bases short and J 7 bases short, with 17 bases between. The CDR3 loop reads CASSEFQGLAGGYTF. The CDR3 nucleotides read TGTGCCAGCAGTGAATTTCAGGGGCTCGCAGGTGGCTACACCTTC.

In its sample, this clone was seen once. The chain has TRBV12-5 and TRBJ2-1; 9 bases agree with TRBD2. This CDR3 contains 20 residues. Germline values: CDR1 LGHNT, CDR2 FRNRAP. V was clipped by 3 bases and J by 1 base; unmatched bases: 16. The CDR3 DNA is TGTGCTAGTGGTTTAATCGTTGCGGGAGGGCCTGTTCCGTCCTACAATGAGCAGTTCTTC. Its translation is CASGLIVAGGPVPSYNEQFF. The full variable domain, its missing parts supplied by reference TRBV12-5 and TRBJ2-1, is DARVTQTPRHKVTEMGQEVTMRCQPILGHNTVFWYRQTMMQGLELLAYFRNRAPLDDSGMPKDRFSAEMPDATLATLKIQPSEPRDSAVYFCASGLIVAGGPVPSYNEQFFGPGTRLTVL.

This clone was seen a few times. The chain is built from TRBV6-4 and TRBJ1-1, with a weak D call TRBD1 (5 bases). The ends were cut back, 2 bases at V and 5 bases at J, with 21 bases in the middle. This CDR3 has 17 residues. CDR1 is MRHNA and CDR2 is SNTAGT in the germline V gene. CDR3 DNA sequence: TGTGCCAGCAGTGACCCGCCAGGGAGGGAGGCTAGGACTGAAGCTTTCTTT. It codes for CASSDPPGREARTEAFF.

The V call is TRBV6-6, the J call TRBJ1-5, with D uncertain. The CDR3 sequence is 14 residues long. Looked up from germline, CDR1 is MNHNY and CDR2 is SVGAGI (reference sequence). Trimming took 11 bases from V and 0 from J, leaving 14 bases between them. CDR3 loop: CAAKGAYSNQPQHF. The CDR3 DNA is TGTGCCGCAAAGGGAGCTTATAGCAATCAGCCCCAGCATTTT.

The genes are TRBV10-3 and TRBJ1-6, with D perhaps matching TRBD1 (5 bases). The V gene lost 6 bases and the J gene lost 5 bases, with 11 bases spanning the gap. Germline-derived CDR1 and CDR2 are ENHRY and SYGVKD. The CDR3 sequence is 14 residues long. CDR3 coding DNA: TGTGCCATCAGAGATGACAGCAATAATTCACCCCTCCACTTT. It translates to CAIRDDSNNSPLHF.

This chain uses TRBV7-9 with TRBJ2-5; 8 bases agree with TRBD1. This CDR3 is 14 amino acids long. With V trimmed by 6 bases and J by 5 bases, 8 bases remained unmatched. Germline V CDR1 and CDR2: SEHNR, FQNEAQ (reference sequence). The CDR3 loop is CASSPGQGRETQYF. The CDR3 bases are TGTGCCAGCAGTCCCGGACAGGGTAGGGAGACCCAGTACTTC.

CDR3 sequence: CASSHNGRGDQPQHF. The CDR3, as DNA: TGTGCCAGCAGCCATAATGGACGGGGGGATCAGCCCCAGCATTTT. This rearrangement joins TRBV4-2 to TRBJ1-5, with a tentative D call TRBD1 (5 bases). This CDR3 contains 15 residues. V lost 3 bases and J lost 5, with 14 bases in between. Germline loops: CDR1 LGHNA, CDR2 YNFKEQ.

The V call is TRBV5-4, the J call TRBJ1-6; maybe TRBD1 (5 bases). V was pared by 1 base and J by 10 bases, with 15 bases between. This CDR3 has 15 residues. CDR1 is SGHNT and CDR2 is YYREEE in the germline V gene (reference sequence). CDR3 nucleotides: TGTGCCAGCAGCTTGTCAGGGACTCAAGGGTCACCCCTCCACTTT. Protein product: CASSLSGTQGSPLHF.

The chain links TRBV5-1 to TRBJ1-3; 7 bases match TRBD1. CDR3 size: 14 residues. Germline CDR1 is SGHRS and CDR2 is YFSETQ. The V segment lost 3 bases and the J segment 0 bases; nucleotides outside the gene matches: 0. The CDR3 loop reads CASSWDSSGNTIYF. The CDR3 bases are TGCGCCAGCAGCTGGGACAGCTCTGGAAACACCATATATTTT.

CDR3 protein: CASTGQGTEAFF. The CDR3 DNA reads TGTGCCAGCACGGGACAGGGCACTGAAGCTTTCTTT. The rearrangement joins TRBV9 to TRBJ1-1; 9 bases fit TRBD1. This CDR3 has 12 amino acids. Germline V gives CDR1 SGDLS, CDR2 YYNGEE. The V segment lost 6 bases and the J segment 4 bases; nucleotides outside the gene matches: 1.

The rearrangement uses TRBV5-4 and TRBJ1-3, with D perhaps matching TRBD1 (6 bases). Germline CDR1 SGHNT, CDR2 YYREEE (reference sequence). V was cut by 0 bases and J by 1 base, with 11 bases left in between. This CDR3 is 16 amino acids long. CDR3 nucleotide sequence: TGTGCCAGCAGCTTGGGACCACAGGGATCTGGAAACACCATATATTTT. It translates to CASSLGPQGSGNTIYF.

V and J are TRBV15 and TRBJ1-2; 7 nucleotides line up with TRBD1. J was trimmed by 4 bases and V by 1 base; bases with no gene match: 9. Germline V CDR1 and CDR2: LNHNV, YYDKDF (reference sequence). The CDR3 contains 16 residues. Written as DNA, the CDR3 is TGTGCCACCAGCAGAGGACAGGGCGCAATTATCTATGGCTACACCTTC. This codes for CATSRGQGAIIYGYTF.

This rearrangement joins TRBV6-6 to TRBJ1-2; D unclear. This CDR3 spans 12 amino acids. V lost 6 bases and J lost 4, with 9 bases in between. Germline V CDR1 and CDR2: MNHNY, SVGAGI (reference sequence). CDR3 coding DNA: TGTGCCAGCAGCCAAGACACCTATGGCTACACCTTC. Translation gives CASSQDTYGYTF.

The J gene is TRBJ2-7, the V gene TRBV18; 9 bases align to TRBD1. The CDR3 contains 13 residues. Germline V CDR1 and CDR2: KGHSH, LQKENI. Losses at the gene ends were 3 bases for V and 6 bases for J; bases not matched to a gene: 3. The CDR3 DNA reads as TGTGCCAGCTCACCGGACAGGGGTGGCGAGCAGTACTTC. Translated: CASSPDRGGEQYF.

This clone was seen just once. The V and J genes are TRBV7-9 and TRBJ2-1; D is undetermined. Trimming shortened V by 5 bases and J by 2 bases, and 10 bases separated the two germline ends. Germline V gene sequence: CDR1 SEHNR, CDR2 FQNEAQ (reference sequence). The CDR3 has 14 amino acids. For the CDR3, the DNA is TGTGCCAGCAGCCCCGGCGGTCCCTACAATGAGCAGTTCTTC. This encodes CASSPGGPYNEQFF. The full variable domain, its missing parts supplied by reference TRBV7-9 and TRBJ2-1, is DTGVSQNPRHKITKRGQNVTFRCDPISEHNRLYWYRQTLGQGPEFLTYFQNEAQLEKSRLLSDRFSAERPKGSFSTLEIQRTEQGDSAMYLCASSPGGPYNEQFFGPGTRLTVL.

This clone has more than one count but fewer than ten. V and J are TRBV2 and TRBJ2-3; TRBD2 matches at 10 bases. The CDR3 is 18 residues long. V shed 3 bases and J 3 bases; nucleotides not matched to a gene: 12. Germline values: CDR1 SNHLY, CDR2 FYNNEI. The CDR3 coding sequence is TGTGCCAGCAGTGAGGACGGTCGGTTAGCGGGAGGAACAGATACGCAGTATTTT. Its translation: CASSEDGRLAGGTDTQYF.

The V and J genes are TRBV19 and TRBJ2-5; D remains unclear. The DNA end lines up better with TRBJ2-7; the J call may be wrong. The CDR3 loop spans 11 amino acids. Germline V gene data show CDR1 as LNHDA and CDR2 as SQIVND (reference sequence). CDR3 sequence: CASSSSYEQYF. CDR3 DNA sequence: TGTGCCAGTAGTTCCTCCTACGAGCAGTACTTC.

About this clone: This sample also contains other DNA sequences that code for the same CDR3. V is TRBV9 and J is TRBJ2-3; tentatively, D is TRBD1 (6 bases). CDR3 length equals 15 residues. Trimming removed 0 bases from V and 0 bases from J, with 8 bases in between. Germline assignment: CDR1 SGDLS and CDR2 YYNGEE. For the CDR3, the DNA is TGTGCCAGCAGCGTAGCGGGGACAAGCACAGATACGCAGTATTTT. This encodes CASSVAGTSTDTQYF. Based on the CDR3 plus reference TRBV9 and TRBJ2-3, the full variable domain is DSGVTQTPKHLITATGQRVTLRCSPRSGDLSVYWYQQSLDQGLQFLIQYYNGEERAKGNILERFSAQQFPDLHSELNLSSLELGDSALYFCASSVAGTSTDTQYFGPGTRLTVL.

The gene calls are TRBV27 and TRBJ2-3; 7 positions match TRBD1. The CDR3 totals 12 residues. In germline, CDR1 is MNHEY, CDR2 SMNVEV (reference sequence). V was pared by 5 bases and J by 8 bases, with 4 bases of the junction left unmatched. As DNA, the CDR3 is TGTGCCAGCAGTGTCCCAGGGGGTACGCAGTATTTT. Amino acid sequence: CASSVPGGTQYF.

J is TRBJ2-7 and V is TRBV6-1; TRBD1 matches 8 bases. V dropped 7 bases and J dropped 0; count of bases not matched to a gene: 8. CDR3 length: 15 amino acids. Germline V gene data show CDR1 as MNHNS and CDR2 as SASEGT. The CDR3 loop is CASTPDRAFSYEQYF. The CDR3 coding sequence is TGTGCCAGCACTCCGGACAGGGCATTCTCCTACGAGCAGTACTTC.